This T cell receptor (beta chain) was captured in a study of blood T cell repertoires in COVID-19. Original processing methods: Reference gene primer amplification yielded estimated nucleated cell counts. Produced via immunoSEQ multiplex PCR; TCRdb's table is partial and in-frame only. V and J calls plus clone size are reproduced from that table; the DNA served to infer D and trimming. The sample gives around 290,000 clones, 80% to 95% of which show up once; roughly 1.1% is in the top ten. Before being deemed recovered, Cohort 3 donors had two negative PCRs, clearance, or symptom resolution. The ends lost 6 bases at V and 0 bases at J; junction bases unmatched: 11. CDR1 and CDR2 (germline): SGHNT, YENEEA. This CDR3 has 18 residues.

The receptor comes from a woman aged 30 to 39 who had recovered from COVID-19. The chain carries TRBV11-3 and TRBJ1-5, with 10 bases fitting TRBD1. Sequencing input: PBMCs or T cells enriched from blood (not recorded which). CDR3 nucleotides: TGTGCCAGCAGTCTTGGGACAGGGGCTAATTATAGCAATCAGCCCCAGCATTTT. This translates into CASSLGTGANYSNQPQHF.